In this sample, the clone carrying this T cell receptor beta chain turned up many times. The antigen is not known. TCRdb re-called the RT-PCR reads with MiXCR, one entry per CDR3 protein. The sample consists of hundreds of thousands of distinct CDR3 sequences, 25% of them appearing once. This specimen comes from a study of response to subunit inactivated influenza vaccine. CDR3 length: 15 residues. The germline gives CDR1 MNHEY, CDR2 SVGEGT. The J segment lost 5 bases and the V segment lost 6 bases, leaving 11 bases of the junction unmatched. Study-level points and caveats: Few additional T cells are recruited per seasonal influenza vaccination, authors suggested.

The chain employs TRBV6-2 or TRBV6-3 and TRBJ2-3; TRBD1 matches at 7 bases. Sample: CD4+ T cells sorted from PBMCs, taken more than 4 days after vaccination. This receptor was obtained from a man over 45 who received an inactivated influenza vaccine. CDR3 in amino acids: CASSDRVGGGDTQYF. The CDR3 DNA sequence: TGTGCCAGCAGCGACAGGGTCGGTGGAGGAGATACGCAGTATTTT.